Listed below are T cell receptor beta chains from one sample, sequenced in a study of blood T cells in healthy people across ages. TCRdb independently ran MiXCR on the 5' RACE reads; one entry per CDR3 protein. The data contain 550,000 to 650,000 distinct CDR3 sequences, around 31% of them seen just once; the ten biggest clones take up around 16%. Sequenced sample: blood. The receptors derive from a woman of 80 years or more in good health. The CDR3 runs from the conserved cysteine through the conserved F or W. A D gene is named only where the DNA matches it firmly. The size entry is marked missing in some rows and otherwise reads once, few, many or a size class.

CDR3nt | CDR3aa | abundance | j_gene | v_gene | d_gene
TGTGCCAGCAGGGGGGACAGCTCCTATAATTCACCCCTCCACTTT | CASRGDSSYNSPLHF | few | TRBJ1-6 | TRBV27 | TRBD1
TGTGCCAGTACTCGCGAGAAGGGGGCCTACGAGCAGTACTTC | CASTREKGAYEQYF | many | TRBJ2-7 | TRBV6-6 | .
TGCGCCAGCAGCTTGACGCTGGACTTATACAATGAGCAGTACTTC | CASSLTLDLYNEQYF | . | TRBJ2-7 | TRBV5-1 | .
TGTGCCAGCAGTGAGACATCGCAAGCCAAAAACATTCAGTACTTC | CASSETSQAKNIQYF | . | TRBJ2-4 | TRBV25-1 | .
TGTGCCAGCAGTCCAATACAGGGGTCCTACAATGAGCAGTTCTTC | CASSPIQGSYNEQFF | . | TRBJ2-1 | TRBV6-5 | TRBD1
TGTGCCTGGAGTGTACAGGGGTACAATGAGCAGTTCTTC | CAWSVQGYNEQFF | many | TRBJ2-1 | TRBV30 | TRBD1
TGTGCCAGCAGTGGACCCGGACTGCGCGAGCAGTACTTC | CASSGPGLREQYF | . | TRBJ2-7 | TRBV6-5 | .
TGTGCCAGCAGAGTAGCGGGGGGGCCAAATACGCAGTATTTT | CASRVAGGPNTQYF | . | TRBJ2-3 | TRBV5-4 | TRBD2
TGTGCCAGCAGCTTGGCCCCGGCAGGGGACAATGAGCAGTTCTTC | CASSLAPAGDNEQFF | . | TRBJ2-1 | TRBV7-2 | .
TGCAGTGCTAGTCCCAGGGGTTGGTTCGATGGCTACACCTTC | CSASPRGWFDGYTF | many | TRBJ1-2 | TRBV20-1 | .
TGTGCCAGCAGCCAAGACCCGGGACGGGGGGGCTTGAACACTGAAGCTTTCTTT | CASSQDPGRGGLNTEAFF | many | TRBJ1-1 | TRBV4-2 | .
TGCGCCAGCAGCTCCGGCGGTGGAGGGCCCTACAATGAGCAGTTCTTC | CASSSGGGGPYNEQFF | many | TRBJ2-1 | TRBV5-1 | .
TGTGCCAGCAGTGAACCTGGGGGTACCAATGAGCAGTTCTTC | CASSEPGGTNEQFF | many | TRBJ2-1 | TRBV25-1 | .
TGTGCCAGCTCAGAGACAGGGCATAGCAATCAGCCCCAGCATTTT | CASSETGHSNQPQHF | few | TRBJ1-5 | TRBV18 | TRBD1
TGCAGTGCTAGAGCCCAAGACTACGCCGGCGGCTACACCTTC | CSARAQDYAGGYTF | many | TRBJ1-2 | TRBV20-1 | .
TGCAGTGCAACGACAGTCCCGAGCTCCTACGAGCAGTACTTC | CSATTVPSSYEQYF | many | TRBJ2-7 | TRBV20-1 | .
TGTGCCAGCTCACCGATGAGCCCTGGGGCCAACGTCCGGACTTTC | CASSPMSPGANVRTF | . | TRBJ2-6 | TRBV18 | .
TGTGCCAGCAGTCCTAGACCCACCGGGTATGGTGGCTACACCTTC | CASSPRPTGYGGYTF | . | TRBJ1-2 | TRBV27 | .
TGTGCCAGCAGCTTGGACGGGATGGTGTCAGATACGCAGTATTTT | CASSLDGMVSDTQYF | . | TRBJ2-3 | TRBV5-6 | .
TGCAGTGCCATCCTACTAGGTTCCTACAATGAGCAGTTCTTC | CSAILLGSYNEQFF | many | TRBJ2-1 | TRBV20-1 | .
TGTGCCAGCAGCTCGAAGGTGGCCTCGGACACTGAAGCTTTCTTT | CASSSKVASDTEAFF | many | TRBJ1-1 | TRBV7-2 | .
TGTGCCAGCAGTCCGGACCTGACAGGGAACACCGGGGAGCTGTTTTTT | CASSPDLTGNTGELFF | few | TRBJ2-2 | TRBV2 | .
TGTGCCAGCAGTTACGACCAGGGGACCTACAATGAGCAGTTCTTC | CASSYDQGTYNEQFF | many | TRBJ2-1 | TRBV6-5 | .
TGTGCCAGCAGTGCCGACAGGGTCGGGGACATTCAGTACTTC | CASSADRVGDIQYF | . | TRBJ2-4 | TRBV2 | TRBD1
TGCAGTGCCCCATCTACGGCGGGGTCTTTCACAGATACGCAGTATTTT | CSAPSTAGSFTDTQYF | many | TRBJ2-3 | TRBV20-1 | .
TGCAGTGCTAGCTTCAGGCCCCTACTTATAACTGAAGCTTTCTTT | CSASFRPLLITEAFF | many | TRBJ1-1 | TRBV20-1 | .
TGCGCCAGCAGCTTCACCGGGACAGGGACCGGGGAGCTGTTTTTT | CASSFTGTGTGELFF | many | TRBJ2-2 | TRBV5-1 | TRBD1
TGTGCCAGCAGTTTGGACCCGGGACTTCAAGAGACCCAGTACTTC | CASSLDPGLQETQYF | many | TRBJ2-5 | TRBV6-5 | .
TGCAGTGCTGCCGGTATGCCGTGGAGGGGCCCTGAAGCTTTCTTT | CSAAGMPWRGPEAFF | . | TRBJ1-1 | TRBV20-1 | .
TGTGCCAGCAGTTTAGGACAGGGCCCCGGGGACACTGAAGCTTTCTTT | CASSLGQGPGDTEAFF | few | TRBJ1-1 | TRBV6-5 | TRBD1
TGTGCCAGCAGCTGGGGACTAGCGAGAACAGATACGCAGTATTTT | CASSWGLARTDTQYF | . | TRBJ2-3 | TRBV7-9 | TRBD2
TGTGCCAGTAACCCTCCCTGGGCCAGGGATCAGCCCCAGCATTTT | CASNPPWARDQPQHF | once | TRBJ1-5 | TRBV19 | .
TGTGCCAGCAGCGAGGGAGGGGGCTCGATGTCACCCCTCCACTTT | CASSEGGGSMSPLHF | . | TRBJ1-6 | TRBV7-9 | TRBD1
TGCAGTGCTAGCCCCGGACAGGCCCTAGGGCCCCAGCATTTT | CSASPGQALGPQHF | . | TRBJ1-5 | TRBV20-1 | TRBD1
TGTGCCAGCAGCCCGAGGCCCACAGATACGCAGTATTTT | CASSPRPTDTQYF | many | TRBJ2-3 | TRBV5-6 | .
TGCAGTGCCAGGGAGGGGGCGCTTCTCGAGCAGTACTTC | CSAREGALLEQYF | many | TRBJ2-7 | TRBV20-1 | .
TGTGCCAGCAGCCGGACAGACAACTACGAGCAGTACTTC | CASSRTDNYEQYF | many | TRBJ2-7 | TRBV7-6 | .
TGCAGTGCTATAGGCAGGGCTCGGGAGACCCAGTACTTC | CSAIGRARETQYF | many | TRBJ2-5 | TRBV20-1 | .
TGCAGTGCACAGGGGATTTCCGGGACCGGGACTGGGACCCAGTACTTC | CSAQGISGTGTGTQYF | many | TRBJ2-5 | TRBV20-1 | .
TGCGCCAGCAGCAGGGAGGGGCCAGGATCACCCCTCCACTTT | CASSREGPGSPLHF | many | TRBJ1-6 | TRBV4-1 | .
TGTGCCAGCAGCTTGGCGGGAGTTAGCAATCAGCCCCAGCATTTT | CASSLAGVSNQPQHF | few | TRBJ1-5 | TRBV5-4 | .